Below are 2 T cell receptor beta chains sequenced from a single sample in a study of blood T cell repertoires in COVID-19. Using immunoSEQ multiplex PCR, the repertoire was profiled, and TCRdb retains in-frame clones only, with some absent. The profile covers about 260,000 clones, with 88% appearing a single time and approximately 11% taken by the ten largest. The source material was peripheral blood. These receptors all stem from a young woman with COVID-19, enrolled during active disease.

This clone was picked up one time. The chain is built from TRBV7-9 and TRBJ2-7, with a possible D match to TRBD2 (6 bases). Trimming stripped 4 bases from V and 3 bases from J, with 16 bases between. The CDR3 loop spans 15 amino acids. Looked up from germline, CDR1 is SEHNR and CDR2 is FQNEAQ (reference sequence). The CDR3 is CASSYGGTLNYEQYF. Written as DNA, the CDR3 is TGTGCCAGCAGCTACGGCGGGACTCTCAACTACGAGCAGTACTTC.

This chain joins TRBV7-2 and TRBJ2-2; TRBD2 might be the D (6 bases). The CDR3 length is 13 residues. Germline CDR1 SGHTA, CDR2 FQGNSA. Between the trimmed V and J ends, which lost 6 bases and 6 bases, there was a span of 11 bases. CDR3 sequence reads: CASRGASAGELFF. DNA of the CDR3: TGTGCCAGCAGAGGGGCTAGCGCCGGGGAGCTGTTTTTT.